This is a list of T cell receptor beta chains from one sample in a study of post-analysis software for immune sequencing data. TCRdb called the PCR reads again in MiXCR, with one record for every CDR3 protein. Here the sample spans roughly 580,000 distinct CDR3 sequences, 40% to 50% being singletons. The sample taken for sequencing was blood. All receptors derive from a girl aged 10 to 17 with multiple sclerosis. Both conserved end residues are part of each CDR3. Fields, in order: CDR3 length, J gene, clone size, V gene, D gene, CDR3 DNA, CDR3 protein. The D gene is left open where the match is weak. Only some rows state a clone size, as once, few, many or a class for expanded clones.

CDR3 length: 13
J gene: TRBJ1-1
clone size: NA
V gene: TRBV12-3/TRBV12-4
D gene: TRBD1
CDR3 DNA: TGTGCCAGCAGACCCGGGACAGGGGCTGAAGCTTTCTTT
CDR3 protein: CASRPGTGAEAFF

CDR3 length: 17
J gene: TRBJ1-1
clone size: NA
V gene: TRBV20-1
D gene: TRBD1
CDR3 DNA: TGCAGCGCTCTACAGTACCCAGACAGGGCAATGAACACTGAAGCTTTCTTT
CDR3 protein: CSALQYPDRAMNTEAFF

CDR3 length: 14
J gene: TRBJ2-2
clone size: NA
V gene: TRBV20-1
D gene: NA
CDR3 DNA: TGCAGTGCTGCAGGTCTGGAGAACACCGGGGAGCTGTTTTTT
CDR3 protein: CSAAGLENTGELFF

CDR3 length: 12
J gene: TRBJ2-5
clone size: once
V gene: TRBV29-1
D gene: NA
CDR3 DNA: TGCAGCGGTGGGAGGGGGCAAGAGACCCAGTACTTC
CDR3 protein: CSGGRGQETQYF

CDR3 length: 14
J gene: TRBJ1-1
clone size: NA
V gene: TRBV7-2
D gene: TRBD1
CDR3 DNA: TGTGCCAGCAGACCTCGACAGGGATTCTCTGAAGCTTTCTTT
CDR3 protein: CASRPRQGFSEAFF

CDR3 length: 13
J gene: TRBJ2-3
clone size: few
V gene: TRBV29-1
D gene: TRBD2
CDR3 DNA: TGCAGCGTTGGACTAGCGGGCACAGATACGCAGTATTTT
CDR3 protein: CSVGLAGTDTQYF

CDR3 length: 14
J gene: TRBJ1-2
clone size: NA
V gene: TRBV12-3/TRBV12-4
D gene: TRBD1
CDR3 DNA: TGTGCCAGCAGAAGCAGGGGGGTTAGCTATGGCTACACCTTC
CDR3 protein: CASRSRGVSYGYTF

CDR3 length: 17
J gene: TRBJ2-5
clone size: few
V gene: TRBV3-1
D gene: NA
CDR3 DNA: TGTGCCAGCAGCCAAGATATGTTGTGGGACCTTCAAGAGACCCAGTACTTC
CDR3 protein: CASSQDMLWDLQETQYF

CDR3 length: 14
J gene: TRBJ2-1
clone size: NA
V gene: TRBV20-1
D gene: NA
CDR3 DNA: TGCAGTGCTAGTAACAGGGACTCCTACAATGAGCAGTTCTTC
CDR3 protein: CSASNRDSYNEQFF

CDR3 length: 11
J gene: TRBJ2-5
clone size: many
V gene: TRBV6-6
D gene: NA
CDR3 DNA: TGTGCCAGCAGTTACCGGGAGACCCAGTACTTC
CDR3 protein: CASSYRETQYF

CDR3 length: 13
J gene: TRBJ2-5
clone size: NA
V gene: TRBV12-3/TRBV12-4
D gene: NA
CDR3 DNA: TGTGCCACCCAGGCGGGGCCCCAAGAGACCCAGTACTTC
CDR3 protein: CATQAGPQETQYF

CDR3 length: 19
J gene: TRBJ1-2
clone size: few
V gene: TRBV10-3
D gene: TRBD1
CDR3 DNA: TGTGCCATCAGTGAGTCGACGACAGGGGGCAACTTCGCGCTTTATGGCTACACCTTC
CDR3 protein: CAISESTTGGNFALYGYTF

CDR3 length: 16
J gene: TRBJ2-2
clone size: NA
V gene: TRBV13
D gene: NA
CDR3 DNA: TGTGCCAGCAGCCAAATCCGGGGAGTTGGCCCCGGGGAGCTGTTTTTT
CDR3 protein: CASSQIRGVGPGELFF

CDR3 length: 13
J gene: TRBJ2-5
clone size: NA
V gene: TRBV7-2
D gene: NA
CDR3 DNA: TGTGCCAGCAGCTACCGGATTGGGTTAGAGCAGTACTTC
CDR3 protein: CASSYRIGLEQYF

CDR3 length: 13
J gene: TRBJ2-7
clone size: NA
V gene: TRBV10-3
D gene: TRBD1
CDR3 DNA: TGTGCCATCAGGGTGGGGACAGGCTACGAGCAGTACTTC
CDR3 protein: CAIRVGTGYEQYF

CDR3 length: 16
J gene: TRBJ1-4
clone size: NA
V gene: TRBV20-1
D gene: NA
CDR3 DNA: TGCAGTGCTAGAGATCGGCGATTTGCAACTAATGAAAAACTGTTTTTT
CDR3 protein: CSARDRRFATNEKLFF

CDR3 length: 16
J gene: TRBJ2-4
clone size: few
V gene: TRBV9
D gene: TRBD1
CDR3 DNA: TGTGCCAGCAGCGTAGGACAGGGGGCGACCAAAAACATTCAGTACTTC
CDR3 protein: CASSVGQGATKNIQYF

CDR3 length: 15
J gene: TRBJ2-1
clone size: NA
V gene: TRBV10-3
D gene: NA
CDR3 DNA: TGTGCCATCAGCGGCGAGGCGGGCTCCTACAATGAGCAGTTCTTC
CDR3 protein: CAISGEAGSYNEQFF

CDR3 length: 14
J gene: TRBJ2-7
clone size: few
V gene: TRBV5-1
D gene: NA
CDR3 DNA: TGCGCCAGCAGCTTGGTAGTTGGGCTCTACGAGCAGTACTTC
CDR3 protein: CASSLVVGLYEQYF

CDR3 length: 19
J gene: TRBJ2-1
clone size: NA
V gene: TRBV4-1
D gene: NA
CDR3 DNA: TGCGCCAGCAGCCAAGATTCCCACCACAGGGTGGGCCCCTACAATGAGCAGTTCTTC
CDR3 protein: CASSQDSHHRVGPYNEQFF

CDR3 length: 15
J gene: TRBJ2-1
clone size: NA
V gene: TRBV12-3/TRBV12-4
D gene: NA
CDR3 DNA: TGTGCCAGCAGCTCCAGGGGGACTAGTCACAATGAGCAGTTCTTC
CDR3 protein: CASSSRGTSHNEQFF

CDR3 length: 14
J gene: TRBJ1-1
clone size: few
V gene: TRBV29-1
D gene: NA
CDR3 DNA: TGCAGCGTTGATGACAGATTCGGGAACACTGAAGCTTTCTTT
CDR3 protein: CSVDDRFGNTEAFF

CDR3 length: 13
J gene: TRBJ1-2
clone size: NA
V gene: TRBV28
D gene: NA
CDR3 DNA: TGTGCCAGCAGTTTATCGGGGGGGCTTGGCCACACCTTC
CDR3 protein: CASSLSGGLGHTF

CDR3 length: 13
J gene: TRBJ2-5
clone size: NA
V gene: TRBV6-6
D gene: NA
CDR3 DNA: TGTGCCAGCAGTTACATCGGTAGGGAGACCCAGTACTTC
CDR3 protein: CASSYIGRETQYF

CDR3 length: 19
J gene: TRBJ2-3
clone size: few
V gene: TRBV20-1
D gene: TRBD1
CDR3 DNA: TGCAGTGCTAGTCCCAGGTCCCTCACGGACAGGGAATGGGGGGATACGCAGTATTTT
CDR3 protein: CSASPRSLTDREWGDTQYF

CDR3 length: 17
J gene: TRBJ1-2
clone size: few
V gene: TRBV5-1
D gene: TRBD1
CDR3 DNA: TGCGCCAGCAGCGCCGGACAGGGGGCCCTCGACCGCTATGGCTACACCTTC
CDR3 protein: CASSAGQGALDRYGYTF

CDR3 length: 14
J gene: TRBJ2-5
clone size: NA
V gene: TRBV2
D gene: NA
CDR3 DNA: TGTGCCAGCAGTGAGGAACTGGTGGCGGAGACCCAGTACTTC
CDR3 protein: CASSEELVAETQYF

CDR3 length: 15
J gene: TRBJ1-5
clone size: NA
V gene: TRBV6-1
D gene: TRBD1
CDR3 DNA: TGTGCCAGCAGTGAAGCCAGGGGGAGACATCAGCCCCAGCATTTT
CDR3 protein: CASSEARGRHQPQHF